This section outlines one TCR beta chain sequence together with its context. Its antigen is as yet unknown. This specimen belongs to a study of CXCR3-negative and CXCR3-positive naive CD8 T cells. Study-level points and caveats: Expression of CXCR3 was partially reduced after cryopreservation, and fresh PBMCs were used in most assays. For memory CD8+ cells diversity was much lower, but both naive subsets had comparably high diversity. Naive cells used TRBV-TRBJ genes in much the same way whether CXCR3-negative or CXCR3-positive; memory cells did not.

The CDR3 covers 12 residues. From germline, CDR1 is SEHNR and CDR2 FQNEAQ (reference sequence). All TRB cDNA libraries came from 5' RACE performed with UMI labels. No DNA is given; TCRdb re-called the 5' RACE reads and lists each CDR3 protein once. This table holds approximately 53,000 distinct CDR3 sequences. V gene TRBV7-9 combines with J gene TRBJ2-1. Sequencing used memory CD8+ T cells from blood. This receptor was obtained from a human donor in good health. Some clones in this sample may be carry-over from other donors' samples. CDR3 sequence reads: CASSLNGDEQFF.